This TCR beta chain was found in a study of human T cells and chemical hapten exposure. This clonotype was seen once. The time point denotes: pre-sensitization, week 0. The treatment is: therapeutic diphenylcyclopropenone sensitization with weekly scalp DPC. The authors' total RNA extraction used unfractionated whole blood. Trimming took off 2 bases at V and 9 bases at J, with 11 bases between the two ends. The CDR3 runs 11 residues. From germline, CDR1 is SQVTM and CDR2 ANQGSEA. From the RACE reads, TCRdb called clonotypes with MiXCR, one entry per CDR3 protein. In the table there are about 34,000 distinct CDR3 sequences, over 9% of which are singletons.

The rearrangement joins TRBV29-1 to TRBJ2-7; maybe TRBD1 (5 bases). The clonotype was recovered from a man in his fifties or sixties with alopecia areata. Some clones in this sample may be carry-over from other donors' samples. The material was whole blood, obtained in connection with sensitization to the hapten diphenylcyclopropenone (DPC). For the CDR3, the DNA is TGCAGCGTTGAAATAGACAGCTGGCAGTACTTC. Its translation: CSVEIDSWQYF.